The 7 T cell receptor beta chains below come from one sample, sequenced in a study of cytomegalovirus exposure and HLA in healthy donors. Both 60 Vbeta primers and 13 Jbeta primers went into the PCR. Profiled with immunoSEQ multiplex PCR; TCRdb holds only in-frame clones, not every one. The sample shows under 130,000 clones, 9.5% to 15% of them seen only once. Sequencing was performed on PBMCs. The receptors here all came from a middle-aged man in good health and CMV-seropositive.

This CDR3 reads CASSLSGRTGNNEQFF. The CDR3 nucleotides read TGTGCCAGCAGTTTATCCGGACGGACAGGTAACAATGAGCAGTTCTTC. The rearrangement links TRBV28 to TRBJ2-1; 7 nucleotides line up with TRBD1. Trimming cost V 1 base and J 5 bases; bases outside gene matches: 8. The CDR3 sequence is 16 residues long. The germline gives CDR1 MDHEN, CDR2 SYDVKM.

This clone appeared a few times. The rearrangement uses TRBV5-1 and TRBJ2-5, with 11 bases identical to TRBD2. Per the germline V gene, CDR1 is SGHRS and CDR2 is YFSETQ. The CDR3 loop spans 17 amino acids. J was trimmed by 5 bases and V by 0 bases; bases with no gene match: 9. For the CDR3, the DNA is TGCGCCAGCAGCTTGGAATTAGCGGGAGGGCCCGGGGAGACCCAGTACTTC. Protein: CASSLELAGGPGETQYF.

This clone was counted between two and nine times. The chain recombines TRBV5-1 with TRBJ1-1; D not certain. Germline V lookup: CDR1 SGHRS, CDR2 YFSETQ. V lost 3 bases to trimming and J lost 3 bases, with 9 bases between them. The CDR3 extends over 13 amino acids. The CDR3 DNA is TGCGCCAGCAGCTGGGAGGGAGACACTGAAGCTTTCTTT. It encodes CASSWEGDTEAFF.

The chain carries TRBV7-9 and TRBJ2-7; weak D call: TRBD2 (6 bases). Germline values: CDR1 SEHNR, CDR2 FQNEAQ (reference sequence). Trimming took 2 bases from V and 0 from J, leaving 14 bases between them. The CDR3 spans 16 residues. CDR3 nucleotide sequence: TGTGCCAGCAGCTTATACCCGGACGGGAGCTCCTACGAGCAGTACTTC. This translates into CASSLYPDGSSYEQYF.

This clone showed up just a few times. The CDR3 sequence: CASTVVPGPRSTQYF. DNA for the CDR3: TGTGCCAGTACCGTTGTTCCAGGGCCCAGGAGTACGCAGTATTTT. The chain joins TRBV19 to TRBJ2-3, with TRBD1 as a possible D gene (5 bases). Germline V gene data show CDR1 as LNHDA and CDR2 as SQIVND (reference sequence). The CDR3 covers 15 residues. V lost 7 bases to trimming and J lost 8 bases, with 22 bases between them.

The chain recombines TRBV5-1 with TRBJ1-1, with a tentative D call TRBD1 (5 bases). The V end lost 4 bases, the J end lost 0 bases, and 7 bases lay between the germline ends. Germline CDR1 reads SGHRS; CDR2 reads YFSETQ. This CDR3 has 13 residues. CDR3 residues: CASSRDLNTEAFF. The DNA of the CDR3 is TGCGCCAGCAGCCGGGACTTGAACACTGAAGCTTTCTTT.

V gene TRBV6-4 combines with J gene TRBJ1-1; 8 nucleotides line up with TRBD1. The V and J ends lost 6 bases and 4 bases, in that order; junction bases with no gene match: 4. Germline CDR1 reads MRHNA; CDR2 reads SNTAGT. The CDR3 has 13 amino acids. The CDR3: CASSQTGGTEAFF. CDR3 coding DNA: TGTGCCAGCAGCCAAACAGGGGGCACTGAAGCTTTCTTT.